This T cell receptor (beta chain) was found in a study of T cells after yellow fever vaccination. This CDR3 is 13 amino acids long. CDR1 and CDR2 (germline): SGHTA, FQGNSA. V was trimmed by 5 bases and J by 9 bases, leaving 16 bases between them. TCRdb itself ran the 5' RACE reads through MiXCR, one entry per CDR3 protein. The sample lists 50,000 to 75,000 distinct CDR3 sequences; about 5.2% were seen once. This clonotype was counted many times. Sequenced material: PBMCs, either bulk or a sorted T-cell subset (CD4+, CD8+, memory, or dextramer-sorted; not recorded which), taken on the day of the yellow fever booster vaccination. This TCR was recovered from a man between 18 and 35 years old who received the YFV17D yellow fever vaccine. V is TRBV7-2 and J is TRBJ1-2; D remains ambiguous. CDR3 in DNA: TGTGCCAGCAGCCTCCCCCGTAGTCGGAGCTACACCTTC. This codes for CASSLPRSRSYTF.